This T cell receptor (beta chain) was captured by sequencing in a study of CD8 T cells in Susac syndrome. In this sample, this clonotype turned up once. Between the trimmed V and J ends, which lost 6 bases and 5 bases, there was a span of 26 bases. The CDR3 has 17 amino acids. Germline V lookup: CDR1 MDHEN, CDR2 SYDVKM. Random hexamers were used to reverse transcribe an amount of about 0.45 to 1 ug RNA. In TCRdb, the immunoSEQ multiplex PCR reads were re-called with MiXCR into one record per CDR3 protein. The profile shows some 120,000 distinct CDR3 sequences, roughly 93% of them singletons. The rearrangement links TRBV28 to TRBJ2-7, with D uncertain. The source material was CD8+ T cells from PBMCs. This receptor was taken from a human donor with multiple sclerosis. CDR3 protein: CASSSSTPRRHRHEQYF. The CDR3 DNA sequence: TGTGCCAGCAGCTCTTCCACCCCCAGGAGACATCGTCACGAGCAGTACTTC.